This T cell receptor (beta chain) was captured in a study of blood T cells in healthy people across ages. Study findings and constraints: The fall in TCR beta diversity per million T cells was roughly linear with age. Higher diversity, along with more naive CD4+ cells, distinguished long-lived donors from aged donors.

In its sample, this clonotype was seen many times. The antigen is undetermined. Donors gave 8 to 10 milliliters of peripheral blood apiece. Primers used in a second PCR of about 6 to 11 cycles were a sample-barcoded 5' primer and a J-beta primer mix. Tags on each cDNA molecule came from a template-switch adaptor with 12 random nucleotides. TCRdb fed the 5' RACE reads into MiXCR, producing one record per CDR3 protein. Counted here are roughly 1,700,000 distinct CDR3 sequences, 28% occurring once; the ten biggest clones make up 7.7%. V lost 5 bases to trimming and J lost 2 bases; unmatched junction nucleotides: 12. CDR3 length equals 16 residues. Germline assignment: CDR1 SGHTA and CDR2 FQGNSA.

This chain links TRBV7-2 with TRBJ2-7; 7 bases match TRBD1. This TCR was sampled from a woman aged 25 to 39 in good health. The sequenced material came from blood. In nucleotides, the CDR3 is TGTGCCAGCAGCCCTACCGAATTGCAGGGGGCCTACGAGCAGTACTTC. Its protein is CASSPTELQGAYEQYF. The entire variable domain, with the rest obtained from reference TRBV7-2 and TRBJ2-7, is as follows: GAGVSQSPSNKVTEKGKDVELRCDPISGHTALYWYRQSLGQGLEFLIYFQGNSAPDKSGLPSDRFSAERTGGSVSTLTIQRTQQEDSAVYLCASSPTELQGAYEQYFGPGTRLTVT.